This TCR beta chain was identified in a study of T cell changes during pregnancy in multiple sclerosis. The CDR3 sequence is 14 residues long. Germline CDR1 reads MNHEY; CDR2 reads SMNVEV (reference sequence). The germline V and J ends were trimmed by 4 bases and 6 bases, with 13 bases remaining between them. Method: immunoSEQ multiplex PCR; TCRdb's copy keeps in-frame clones and lacks some. Here the sample spans about 73,000 clones, approximately 92% being singletons. This TCR derives from a female donor in good health, enrolled as a control in a pregnancy study. The chain uses TRBV27 and TRBJ1-5; D might be TRBD1 (6 bases). The sequencing here drew on peripheral blood, taken in the third trimester of pregnancy. CDR3 sequence (DNA): TGTGCCAGCAGTTCGCAGGGGCCGGGTCAGCCCCAGCATTTT. Translating gives CASSSQGPGQPQHF.